The TCR beta chain described here comes from a study of OX40 agonist ivuxolimab in advanced cancers. CDR3 length equals 16 residues. CDR1 and CDR2 from the germline V gene are MNHEY and SVGAGI. V was clipped by 2 bases and J by 4 bases, with 18 bases between them. Data came from immunoSEQ multiplex PCR; TCRdb stores just in-frame clones and leaves some out. The sample has 85,000 to 100,000 clones; approximately 94% are singletons. This clonotype was obtained from an adult with an advanced solid tumor such as melanoma, head and neck, liver or kidney cancer. The chain carries TRBV6-5 and TRBJ2-7; D is possibly TRBD1 or TRBD2 (5 bases each). The sequencing here drew on CD4+ or CD8+ T cells sorted from blood, taken in a trial of the OX40 agonist ivuxolimab. CDR3 nucleotides: TGTGCCAGCAGTTACCGTCCAGGGAGTAGTAGTTACGAGCAGTACTTC. Protein product: CASSYRPGSSSYEQYF.